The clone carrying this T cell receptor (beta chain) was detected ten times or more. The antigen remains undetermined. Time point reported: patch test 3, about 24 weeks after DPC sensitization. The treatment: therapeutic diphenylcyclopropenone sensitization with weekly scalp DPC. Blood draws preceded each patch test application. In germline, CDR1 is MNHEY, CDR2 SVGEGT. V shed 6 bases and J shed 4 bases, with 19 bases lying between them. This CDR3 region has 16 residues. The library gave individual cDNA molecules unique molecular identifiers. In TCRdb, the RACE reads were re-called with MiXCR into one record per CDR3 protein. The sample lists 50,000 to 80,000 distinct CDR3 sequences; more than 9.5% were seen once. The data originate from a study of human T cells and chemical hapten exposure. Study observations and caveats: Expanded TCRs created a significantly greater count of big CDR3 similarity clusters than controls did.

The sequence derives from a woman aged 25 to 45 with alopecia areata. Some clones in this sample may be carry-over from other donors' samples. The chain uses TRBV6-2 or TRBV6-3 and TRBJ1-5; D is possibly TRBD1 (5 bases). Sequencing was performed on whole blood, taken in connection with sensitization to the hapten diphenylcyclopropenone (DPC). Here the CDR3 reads CASSGPFKKGNQPQHF. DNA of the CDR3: TGTGCCAGCAGCGGTCCTTTTAAAAAGGGGAATCAGCCCCAGCATTTT.